This T cell receptor beta chain was identified in a study of CD8+CD57+ T cells in acquired aplastic anemia. Study outcomes and limitations: The CD8+ Simpson's diversity of patients and controls was not significantly different.

It was genomic DNA that served as the template for profiling TCR beta VDJ and CDR3. TCRdb processed the reads anew with MiXCR; each CDR3 protein has one entry. This sample has around 150,000 distinct CDR3 sequences, with roughly 48% found just once. Germline V gene lookup returns CDR1 SGHRS and CDR2 YFSETQ. The CDR3 runs to 14 residues. V lost 5 bases and J lost 5, with 16 bases in between. Of note for this clonotype: The antigen is undetermined.

CD8+CD57+ cell expansion, shown by flow cytometry, had occurred in the patients selected for sequencing. The chain uses TRBV5-1 and TRBJ2-5, with a tentative D call TRBD1 (5 bases). The TCR sequence derives from a human donor with aplastic anemia. Specimen: sorted CD4+, CD8+, or CD8+CD57+ T cells (not recorded which) from PBMCs. The CDR3 spells CASSFDRNLETQYF. The CDR3 bases are TGCGCCAGCAGTTTCGACAGAAATTTGGAGACCCAGTACTTC.